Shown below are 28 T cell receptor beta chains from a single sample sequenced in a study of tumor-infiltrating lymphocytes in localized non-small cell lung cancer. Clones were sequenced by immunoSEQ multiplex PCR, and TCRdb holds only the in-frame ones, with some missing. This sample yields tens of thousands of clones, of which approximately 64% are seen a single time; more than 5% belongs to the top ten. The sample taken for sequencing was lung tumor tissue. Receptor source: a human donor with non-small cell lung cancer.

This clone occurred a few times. The CDR3 sequence is CASSPNQLAGMLEQYF. Written as DNA, the CDR3 is TGTGCCAGCAGCCCGAACCAGCTAGCGGGAATGCTCGAGCAGTACTTC. The rearrangement links TRBV2 to TRBJ2-7; 9 nucleotides align to TRBD2. J was trimmed by 6 bases and V by 6 bases; bases with no gene match: 15. This CDR3 has 16 residues. From germline, CDR1 is SNHLY and CDR2 FYNNEI.

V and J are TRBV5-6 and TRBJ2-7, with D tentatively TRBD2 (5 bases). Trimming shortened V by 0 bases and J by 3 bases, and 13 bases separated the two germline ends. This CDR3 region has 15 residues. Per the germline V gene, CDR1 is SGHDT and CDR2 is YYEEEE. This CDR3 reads CASSLVRSGLYEQYF. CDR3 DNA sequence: TGTGCCAGCAGCTTGGTTCGGAGCGGACTCTACGAGCAGTACTTC.

Written as DNA, the CDR3 is TGTGCCAGCAGCCCCCCTTCCTCCTACGAGCAGTACTTC. It specifies CASSPPSSYEQYF. This chain joins TRBV6-1 and TRBJ2-7; D ambiguous. V gave up 6 bases and J gave up 0 bases, with 9 bases separating them. Germline V lookup: CDR1 MNHNS, CDR2 SASEGT. This CDR3 is 13 amino acids long.

In DNA form, the CDR3 reads TGTGCCAGCAGGATTGGCGGTGGGGGGTCTTGGGATAACTATGGCTACACCTTC. This codes for CASRIGGGGSWDNYGYTF. V gene TRBV5-6 combines with J gene TRBJ1-2; D possibly corresponds to TRBD1 (5 bases). Germline assignment: CDR1 SGHDT and CDR2 YYEEEE. The CDR3 loop spans 18 amino acids. The ends were cut back, 5 bases at V and 1 base at J, with 24 bases in the middle.

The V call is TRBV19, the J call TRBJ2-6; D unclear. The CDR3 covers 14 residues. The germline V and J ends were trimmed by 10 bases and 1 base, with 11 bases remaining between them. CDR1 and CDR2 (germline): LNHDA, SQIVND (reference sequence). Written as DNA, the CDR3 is TGTGCCACCACGGTCGGGTCTGGGGCCAACGTCCTGACTTTC. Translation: CATTVGSGANVLTF.

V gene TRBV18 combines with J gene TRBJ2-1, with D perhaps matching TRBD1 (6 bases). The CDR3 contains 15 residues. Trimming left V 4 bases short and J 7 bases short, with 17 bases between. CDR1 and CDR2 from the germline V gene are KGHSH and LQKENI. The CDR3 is CASSQAAAGANEQFF. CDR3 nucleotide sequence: TGTGCCAGCTCACAAGCAGCGGCAGGGGCAAATGAGCAGTTCTTC.

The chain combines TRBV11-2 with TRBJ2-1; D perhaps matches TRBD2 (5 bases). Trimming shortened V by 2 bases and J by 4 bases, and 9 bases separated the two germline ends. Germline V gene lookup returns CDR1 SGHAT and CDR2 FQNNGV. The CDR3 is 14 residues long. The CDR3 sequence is CASSLLTGYNEQFF. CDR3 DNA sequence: TGTGCCAGCAGCTTATTGACGGGATACAATGAGCAGTTCTTC.

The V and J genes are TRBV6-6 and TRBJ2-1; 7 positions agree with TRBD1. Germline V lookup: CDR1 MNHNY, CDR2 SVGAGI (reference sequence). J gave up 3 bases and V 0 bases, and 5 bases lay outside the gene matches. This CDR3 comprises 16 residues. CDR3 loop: CASSYSIAGGYNEQFF. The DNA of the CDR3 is TGTGCCAGCAGTTACTCGATTGCAGGGGGCTACAATGAGCAGTTCTTC.

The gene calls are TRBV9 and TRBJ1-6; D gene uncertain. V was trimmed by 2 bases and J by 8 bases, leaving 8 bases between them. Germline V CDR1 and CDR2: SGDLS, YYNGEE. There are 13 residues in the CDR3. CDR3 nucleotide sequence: TGTGCCAGCAGCGTCGGGTCGGATTCACCCCTCCACTTT. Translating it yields CASSVGSDSPLHF.

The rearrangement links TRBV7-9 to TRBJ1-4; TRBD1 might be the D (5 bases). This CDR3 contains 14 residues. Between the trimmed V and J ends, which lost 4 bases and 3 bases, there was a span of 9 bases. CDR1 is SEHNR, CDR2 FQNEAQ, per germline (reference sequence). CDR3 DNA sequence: TGTGCCAGCAGCTCACAGGCCTCTAATGAAAAACTGTTTTTT. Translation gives CASSSQASNEKLFF.

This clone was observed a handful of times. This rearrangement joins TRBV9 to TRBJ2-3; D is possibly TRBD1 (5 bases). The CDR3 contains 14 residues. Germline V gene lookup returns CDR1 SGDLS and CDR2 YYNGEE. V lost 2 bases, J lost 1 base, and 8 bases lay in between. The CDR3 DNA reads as TGTGCCAGCAGCGTGACAGCCCGCACAGATACGCAGTATTTT. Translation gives CASSVTARTDTQYF.

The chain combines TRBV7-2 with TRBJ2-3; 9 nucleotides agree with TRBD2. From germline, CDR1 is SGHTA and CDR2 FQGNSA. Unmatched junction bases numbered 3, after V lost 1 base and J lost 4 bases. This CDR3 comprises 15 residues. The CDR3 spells CASSLDAGGSDTQYF. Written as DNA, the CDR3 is TGTGCCAGCAGCTTAGATGCGGGAGGGTCAGATACGCAGTATTTT.

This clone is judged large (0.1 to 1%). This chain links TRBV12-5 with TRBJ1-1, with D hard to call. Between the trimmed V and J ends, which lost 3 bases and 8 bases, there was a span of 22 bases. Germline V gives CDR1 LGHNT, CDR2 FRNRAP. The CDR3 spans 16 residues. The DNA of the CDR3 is TGTGCTAGTGGTTTTTCCCCCTCCCCGGTCGTCCGGGAAGCTTTCTTT. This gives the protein CASGFSPSPVVREAFF.

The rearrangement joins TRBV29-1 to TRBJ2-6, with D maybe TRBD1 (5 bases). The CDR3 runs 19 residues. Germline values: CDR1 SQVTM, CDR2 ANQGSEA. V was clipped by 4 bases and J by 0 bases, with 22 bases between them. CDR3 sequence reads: CSVVGAQTVGHSGANVLTF. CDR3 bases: TGCAGCGTTGTAGGGGCACAGACAGTCGGACACTCTGGGGCCAACGTCCTGACTTTC.

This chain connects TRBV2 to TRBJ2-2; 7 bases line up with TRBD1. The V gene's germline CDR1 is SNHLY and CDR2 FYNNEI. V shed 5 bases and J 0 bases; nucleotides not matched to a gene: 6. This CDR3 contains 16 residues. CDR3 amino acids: CASSLTGVPNTGELFF. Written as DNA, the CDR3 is TGTGCCAGCAGTTTAACAGGGGTCCCGAACACCGGGGAGCTGTTTTTT.

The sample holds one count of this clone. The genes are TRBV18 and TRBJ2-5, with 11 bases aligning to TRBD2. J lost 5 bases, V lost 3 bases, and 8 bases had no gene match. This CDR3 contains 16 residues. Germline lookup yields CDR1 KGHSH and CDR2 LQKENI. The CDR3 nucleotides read TGTGCCAGCTCACCGCAACTAGCGGGAGATGGGGAGACCCAGTACTTC. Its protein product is CASSPQLAGDGETQYF. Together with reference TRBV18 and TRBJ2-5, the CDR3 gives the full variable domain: NAGVMQNPRHLVRRRGQEARLRCSPMKGHSHVYWYRQLPEEGLKFMVYLQKENIIDESGMPKERFSAEFPKEGPSILRIQQVVRGDSAAYFCASSPQLAGDGETQYFGPGTRLLVL.

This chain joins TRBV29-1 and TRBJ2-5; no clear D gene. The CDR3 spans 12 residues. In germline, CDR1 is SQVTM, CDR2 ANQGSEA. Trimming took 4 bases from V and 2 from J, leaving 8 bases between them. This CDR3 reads CSVVVQQETQYF. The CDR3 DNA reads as TGCAGCGTTGTTGTGCAGCAAGAGACCCAGTACTTC.

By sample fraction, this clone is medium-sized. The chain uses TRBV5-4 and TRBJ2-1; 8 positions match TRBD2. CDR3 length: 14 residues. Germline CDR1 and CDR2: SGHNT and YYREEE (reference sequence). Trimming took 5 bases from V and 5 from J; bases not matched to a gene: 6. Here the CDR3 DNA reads TGTGCCAGCAGGAAGGGACTAGACAACAATGAGCAGTTCTTC. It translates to CASRKGLDNNEQFF.

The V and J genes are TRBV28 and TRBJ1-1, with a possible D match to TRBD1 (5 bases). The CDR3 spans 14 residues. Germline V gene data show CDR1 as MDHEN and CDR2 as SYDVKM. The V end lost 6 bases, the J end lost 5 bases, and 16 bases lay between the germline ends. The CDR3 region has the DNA TGTGCCAGCAGAAACGCAGGGAGGTGGACTGAAGCTTTCTTT. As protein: CASRNAGRWTEAFF. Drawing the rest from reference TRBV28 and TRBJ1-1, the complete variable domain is DVKVTQSSRYLVKRTGEKVFLECVQDMDHENMFWYRQDPGLGLRLIYFSYDVKMKEKGDIPEGYSVSREKKERFSLILESASTNQTSMYLCASRNAGRWTEAFFGQGTRLTVV.

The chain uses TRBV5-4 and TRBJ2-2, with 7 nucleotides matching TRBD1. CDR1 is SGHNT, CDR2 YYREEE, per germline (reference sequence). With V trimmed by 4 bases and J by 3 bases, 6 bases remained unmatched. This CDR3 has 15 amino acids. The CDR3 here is CASSAGQDDTGELFF. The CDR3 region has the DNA TGTGCCAGCAGCGCCGGACAGGACGACACCGGGGAGCTGTTTTTT. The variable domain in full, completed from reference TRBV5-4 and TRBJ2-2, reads ETGVTQSPTHLIKTRGQQVTLRCSSQSGHNTVSWYQQALGQGPQFIFQYYREEENGRGNFPPRFSGLQFPNYSSELNVNALELDDSALYLCASSAGQDDTGELFFGEGSRLTVL.

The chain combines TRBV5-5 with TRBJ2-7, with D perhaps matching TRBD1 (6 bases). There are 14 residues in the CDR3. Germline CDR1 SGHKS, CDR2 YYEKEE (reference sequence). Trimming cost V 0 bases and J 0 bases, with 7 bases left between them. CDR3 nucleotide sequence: TGTGCCAGCAGCTTGGGACAGGCCTCCTACGAGCAGTACTTC. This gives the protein CASSLGQASYEQYF.

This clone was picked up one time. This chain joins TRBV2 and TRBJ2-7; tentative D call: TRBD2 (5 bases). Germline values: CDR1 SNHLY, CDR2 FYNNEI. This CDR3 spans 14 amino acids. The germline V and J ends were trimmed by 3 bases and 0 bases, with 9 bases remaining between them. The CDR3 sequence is CASSDMGSSYEQYF. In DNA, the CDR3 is TGTGCCAGCAGTGATATGGGGAGCTCCTACGAGCAGTACTTC.

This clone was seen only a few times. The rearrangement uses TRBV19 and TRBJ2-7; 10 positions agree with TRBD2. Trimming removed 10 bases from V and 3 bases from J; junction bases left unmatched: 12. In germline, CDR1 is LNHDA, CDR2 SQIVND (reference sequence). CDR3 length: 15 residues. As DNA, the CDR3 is TGTGCCACTGAAGTCAGCGGGAGGGGGGTCTACGAGCAGTACTTC. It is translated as CATEVSGRGVYEQYF.

The CDR3 is CASGREGTRGYTF. The CDR3 DNA sequence: TGTGCCAGCGGGAGGGAAGGGACTCGTGGCTACACCTTC. The chain employs TRBV2 and TRBJ1-2; perhaps TRBD1 as D (5 bases). The CDR3 spans 13 residues. CDR1 and CDR2 (germline): SNHLY, FYNNEI. V shed 8 bases and J shed 7 bases, with 17 bases lying between them.

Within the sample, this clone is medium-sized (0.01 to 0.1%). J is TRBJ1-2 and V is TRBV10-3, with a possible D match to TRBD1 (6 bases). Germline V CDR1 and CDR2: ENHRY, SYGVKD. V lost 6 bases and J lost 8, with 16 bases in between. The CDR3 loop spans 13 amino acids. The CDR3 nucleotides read TGTGCCATCAGCGGGAACAGGGAAAGCGGCTACACCTTC. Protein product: CAISGNRESGYTF.

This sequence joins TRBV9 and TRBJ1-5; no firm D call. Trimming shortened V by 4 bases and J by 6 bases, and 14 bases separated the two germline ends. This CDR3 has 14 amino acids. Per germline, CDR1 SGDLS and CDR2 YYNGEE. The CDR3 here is CASSPREGSQPQHF. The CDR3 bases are TGTGCCAGCAGCCCCCGAGAGGGCAGTCAGCCCCAGCATTTT.

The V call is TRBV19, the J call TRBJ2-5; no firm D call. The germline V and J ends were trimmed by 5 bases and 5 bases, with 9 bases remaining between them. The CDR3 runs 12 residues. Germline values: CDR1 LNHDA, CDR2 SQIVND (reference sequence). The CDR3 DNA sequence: TGTGCCAGTAGTCGAGGTGGTGAGACCCAGTACTTC. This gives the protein CASSRGGETQYF.

DNA of the CDR3: TGTGCCACCAGCCCTGTCGACAAGACGAACACTGAAGCTTTCTTT. Protein product: CATSPVDKTNTEAFF. This chain links TRBV15 with TRBJ1-1, with unresolved D. In germline, CDR1 is LNHNV, CDR2 YYDKDF (reference sequence). This CDR3 is 15 amino acids long. Trimming cost V 5 bases and J 1 base, with 14 bases left between them.